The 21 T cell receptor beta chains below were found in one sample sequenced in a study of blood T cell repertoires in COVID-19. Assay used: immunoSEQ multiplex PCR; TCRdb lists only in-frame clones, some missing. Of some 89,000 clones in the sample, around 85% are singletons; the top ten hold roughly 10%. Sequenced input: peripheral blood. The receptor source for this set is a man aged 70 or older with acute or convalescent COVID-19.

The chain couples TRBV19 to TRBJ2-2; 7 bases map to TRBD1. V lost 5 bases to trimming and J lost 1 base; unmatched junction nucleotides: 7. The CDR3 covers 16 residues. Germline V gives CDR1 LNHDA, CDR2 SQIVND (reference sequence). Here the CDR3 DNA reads TGTGCCAGTAGTTCTCCGACAGGGCGGAACACCGGGGAGCTGTTTTTT. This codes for CASSSPTGRNTGELFF. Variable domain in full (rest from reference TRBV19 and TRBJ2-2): DGGITQSPKYLFRKEGQNVTLSCEQNLNHDAMYWYRQDPGQGLRLIYYSQIVNDFQKGDIAEGYSVSREKKESFPLTVTSAQKNPTAFYLCASSSPTGRNTGELFFGEGSRLTVL.

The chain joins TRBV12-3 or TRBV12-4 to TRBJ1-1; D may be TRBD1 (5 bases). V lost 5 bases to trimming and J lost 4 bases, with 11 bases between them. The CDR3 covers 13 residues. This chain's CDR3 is CASSIDSPTEAFF. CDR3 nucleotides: TGTGCCAGCAGTATCGACAGTCCCACTGAAGCTTTCTTT.

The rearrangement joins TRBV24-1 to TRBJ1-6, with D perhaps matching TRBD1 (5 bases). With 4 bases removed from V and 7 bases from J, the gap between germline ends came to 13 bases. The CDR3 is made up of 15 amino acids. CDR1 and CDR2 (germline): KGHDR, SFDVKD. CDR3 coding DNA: TGTGCCACCAGTGAGGGGGGGAAGGTCAATTCACCCCTCCACTTT. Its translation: CATSEGGKVNSPLHF.

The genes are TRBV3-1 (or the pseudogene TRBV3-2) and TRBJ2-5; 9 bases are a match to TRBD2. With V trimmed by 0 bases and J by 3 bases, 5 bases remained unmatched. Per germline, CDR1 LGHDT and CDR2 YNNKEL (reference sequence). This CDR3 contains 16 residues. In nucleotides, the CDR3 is TGTGCCAGCAGCCAAGATCGCGGGGGGGCCGAAGAGACCCAGTACTTC. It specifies CASSQDRGGAEETQYF.

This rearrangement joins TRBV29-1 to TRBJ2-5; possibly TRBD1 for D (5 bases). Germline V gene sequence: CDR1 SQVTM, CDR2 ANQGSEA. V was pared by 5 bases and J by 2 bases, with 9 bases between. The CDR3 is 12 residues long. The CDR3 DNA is TGCAGCGTTTCCCAGGGACAAGAGACCCAGTACTTC. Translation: CSVSQGQETQYF.

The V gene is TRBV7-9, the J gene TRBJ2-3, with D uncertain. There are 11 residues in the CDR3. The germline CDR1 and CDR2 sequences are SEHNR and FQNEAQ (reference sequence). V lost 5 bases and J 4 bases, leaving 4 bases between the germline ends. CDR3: CASSQSDTQYF. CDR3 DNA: TGTGCCAGCAGCCAGTCAGATACGCAGTATTTT.

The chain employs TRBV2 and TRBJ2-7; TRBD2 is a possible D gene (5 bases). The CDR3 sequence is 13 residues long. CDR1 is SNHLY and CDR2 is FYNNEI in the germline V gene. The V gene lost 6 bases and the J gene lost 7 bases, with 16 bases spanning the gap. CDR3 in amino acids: CASRADGGWEQYF. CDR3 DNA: TGTGCCAGCAGGGCTGACGGAGGTTGGGAGCAGTACTTC.

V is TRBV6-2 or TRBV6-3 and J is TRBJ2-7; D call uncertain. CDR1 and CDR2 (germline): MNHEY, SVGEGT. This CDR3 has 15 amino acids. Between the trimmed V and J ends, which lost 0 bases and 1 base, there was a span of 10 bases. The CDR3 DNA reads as TGTGCCAGCAGTTACTCGCCCACGGGTTCCTACGAGCAGTACTTC. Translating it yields CASSYSPTGSYEQYF.

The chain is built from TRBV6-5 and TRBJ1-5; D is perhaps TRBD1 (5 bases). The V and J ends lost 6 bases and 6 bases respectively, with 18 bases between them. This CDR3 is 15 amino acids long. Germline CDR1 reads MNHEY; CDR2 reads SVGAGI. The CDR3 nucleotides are TGTGCCAGCAGCTCCGGACATTACCAAGGTCAGCCCCAGCATTTT. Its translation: CASSSGHYQGQPQHF.

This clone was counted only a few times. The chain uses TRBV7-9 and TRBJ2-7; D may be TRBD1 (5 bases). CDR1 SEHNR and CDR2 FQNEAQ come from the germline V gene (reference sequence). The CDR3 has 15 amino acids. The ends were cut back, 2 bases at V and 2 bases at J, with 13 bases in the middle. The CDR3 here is CASSLPGKATYEQYF. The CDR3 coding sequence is TGTGCCAGCAGCTTACCAGGGAAGGCGACCTACGAGCAGTACTTC.

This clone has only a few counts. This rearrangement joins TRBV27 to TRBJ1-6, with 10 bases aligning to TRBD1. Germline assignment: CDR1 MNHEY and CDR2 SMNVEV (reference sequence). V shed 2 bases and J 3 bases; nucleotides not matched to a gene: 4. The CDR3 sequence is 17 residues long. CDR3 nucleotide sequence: TGTGCCAGCAGTTTAGTTTGGGACAGGGGCTATAATTCACCCCTCCACTTT. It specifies CASSLVWDRGYNSPLHF.

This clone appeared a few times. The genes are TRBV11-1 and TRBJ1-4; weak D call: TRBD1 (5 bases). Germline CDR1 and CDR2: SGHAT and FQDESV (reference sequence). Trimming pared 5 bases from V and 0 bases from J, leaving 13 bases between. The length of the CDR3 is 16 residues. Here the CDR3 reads CASSIDRYTTNEKLFF. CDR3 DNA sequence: TGTGCCAGCAGCATCGACAGATACACAACTAATGAAAAACTGTTTTTT.

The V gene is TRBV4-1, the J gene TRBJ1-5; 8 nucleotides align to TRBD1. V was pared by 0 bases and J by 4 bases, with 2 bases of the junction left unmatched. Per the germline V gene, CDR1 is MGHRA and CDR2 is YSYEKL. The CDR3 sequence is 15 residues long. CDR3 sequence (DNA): TGCGCCAGCAGCCAAGACAGGGGGCGAAATCAGCCCCAGCATTTT. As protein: CASSQDRGRNQPQHF.

CDR3 amino acids: CASSSTAFNANTGELFF. The CDR3 bases are TGTGCCAGCAGTTCGACAGCCTTTAACGCGAACACCGGGGAGCTGTTTTTT. The V and J genes are TRBV11-2 and TRBJ2-2; weak D call: TRBD1 (5 bases). The V end was cut by 6 bases, the J end by 0 bases, with 17 bases between. Germline-derived CDR1 and CDR2 are SGHAT and FQNNGV. This CDR3 contains 17 residues.

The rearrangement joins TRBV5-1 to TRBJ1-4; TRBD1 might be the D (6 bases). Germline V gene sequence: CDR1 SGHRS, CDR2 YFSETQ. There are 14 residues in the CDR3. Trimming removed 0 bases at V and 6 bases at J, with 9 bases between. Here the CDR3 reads CASSLETGYEKLFF. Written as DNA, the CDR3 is TGCGCCAGCAGCTTGGAGACAGGTTATGAAAAACTGTTTTTT.

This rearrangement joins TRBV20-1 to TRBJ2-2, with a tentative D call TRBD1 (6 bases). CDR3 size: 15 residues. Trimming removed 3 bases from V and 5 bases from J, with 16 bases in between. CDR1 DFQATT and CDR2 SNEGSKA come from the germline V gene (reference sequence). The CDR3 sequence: CSASSLQGPTGELFF. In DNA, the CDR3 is TGCAGTGCTAGTTCCCTACAGGGTCCAACCGGGGAGCTGTTTTTT.

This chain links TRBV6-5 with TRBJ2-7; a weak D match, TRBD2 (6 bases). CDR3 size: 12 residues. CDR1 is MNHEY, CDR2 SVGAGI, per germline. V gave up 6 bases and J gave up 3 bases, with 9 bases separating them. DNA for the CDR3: TGTGCCAGCAGGGGGGACTTCTACGAGCAGTACTTC. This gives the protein CASRGDFYEQYF.

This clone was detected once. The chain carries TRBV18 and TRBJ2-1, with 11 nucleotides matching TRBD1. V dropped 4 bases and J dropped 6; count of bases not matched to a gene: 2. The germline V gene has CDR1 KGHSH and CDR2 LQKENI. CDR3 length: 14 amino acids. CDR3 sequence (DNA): TGTGCCAGCTCACGGGGGACAGGGGGCAATGAGCAGTTCTTC. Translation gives CASSRGTGGNEQFF.

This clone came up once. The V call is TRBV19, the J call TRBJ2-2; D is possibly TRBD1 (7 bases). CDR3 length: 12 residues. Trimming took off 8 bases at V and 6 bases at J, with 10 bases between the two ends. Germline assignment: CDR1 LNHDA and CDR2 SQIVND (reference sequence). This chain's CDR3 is CASGGGSGELFF. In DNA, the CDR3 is TGTGCCAGTGGAGGGGGCTCCGGGGAGCTGTTTTTT.

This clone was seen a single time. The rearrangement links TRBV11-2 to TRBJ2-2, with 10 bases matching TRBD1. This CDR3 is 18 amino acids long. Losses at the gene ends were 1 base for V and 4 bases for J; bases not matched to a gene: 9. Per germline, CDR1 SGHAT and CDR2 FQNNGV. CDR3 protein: CASSLGGDRGRRTGELFF. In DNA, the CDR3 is TGTGCCAGCAGCTTAGGTGGAGACAGGGGGCGCCGCACCGGGGAGCTGTTTTTT.

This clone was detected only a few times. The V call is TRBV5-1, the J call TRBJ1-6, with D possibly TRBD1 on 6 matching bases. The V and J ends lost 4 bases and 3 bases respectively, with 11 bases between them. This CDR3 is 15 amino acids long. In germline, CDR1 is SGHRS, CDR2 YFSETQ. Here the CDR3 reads CASSTRDNYNSPLHF. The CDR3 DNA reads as TGCGCCAGCAGCACCCGGGACAACTATAATTCACCCCTCCACTTT.